This T cell receptor beta chain came from a study of shared clonotypes between healthy human individuals. Across the study: Donors, aged 18 to 49, were two women and a few men.

Profiled with immunoSEQ multiplex PCR; TCRdb holds only in-frame clones, not every one. Of some 630,000 clones listed, 72% are singletons. V lost 5 bases and J 6 bases, leaving 11 bases between the germline ends. The germline V gene has CDR1 MNHNY and CDR2 SVGAGI (reference sequence). This CDR3 has 13 residues. The sample taken for sequencing was memory CD4+ T cells sorted from blood. Subset here: CD45RA-negative fraction. The receptor's source is a woman aged 25 to 39 in good health. V is TRBV6-6 and J is TRBJ2-1, with D perhaps matching TRBD1 or TRBD2 (5 bases each). CDR3 bases: TGTGCCAGCAGTGGGGGACCGATCAATGAGCAGTTCTTC. Encoded protein: CASSGGPINEQFF.